Below are 2 T cell receptor beta chains sequenced from a single sample in a study of chemoradiotherapy in HPV16-positive cancers (dated by TCRdb to between 2021 and 2022). Libraries were made using the immunoSEQ multiplex PCR assay. What TCRdb holds here is the immuneACCESS table cut down to in-frame rearrangements. Part of the clones is not present; checked against another copy, under half of the missing clones reflect an unresolved V gene, and the others are unexplained. This sample lists roughly 4,700 clones; about two thirds were detected once. Approximately 9.1% of the sample is held by the ten biggest clonotypes. Here the sequenced sample was tumor tissue, taken from a patient who underwent chemoradiotherapy. The receptor set was obtained from a human donor with HPV-associated anogenital cancer.

This chain joins TRBV19 and TRBJ2-7; 9 nucleotides line up with TRBD1. Per the germline V gene, CDR1 is LNHDA and CDR2 is SQIVND (reference sequence). V was pared by 4 bases and J by 2 bases, with 9 bases of the junction left unmatched. The CDR3 is 16 residues long. This CDR3 reads CASSTSTGTGTYEQYF. The CDR3 coding sequence is TGTGCCAGTAGTACCTCTACCGGGACAGGGACCTACGAGCAGTACTTC.

The chain joins TRBV21-1 to TRBJ2-7; no DNA check was done on the table's D call, TRBD1. TRBV21-1 corresponds to a pseudogene. The CDR3 is 14 residues long. The CDR3, as DNA: TGTGCCAGCAGCAAAGGAAGGACAGTAAGCGAGCAGTACTTC. Translation gives CASSKGRTVSEQYF.